One and the same sample provided the 9 T cell receptor beta chains below, sequenced in a study of cytomegalovirus exposure and HLA in healthy donors. PCR was performed using 60 Vbeta and 13 Jbeta primers. Assay: immunoSEQ multiplex PCR; the TCRdb copy retains only in-frame clones and omits some. Of roughly 100,000 clones in the sample, 63% were seen once. Sequencing was done on a sample of PBMCs. These receptors were obtained from a human donor in good health.

The chain is built from TRBV4-1 and TRBJ2-7; tentatively, D is TRBD1 (5 bases). Trimming stripped 0 bases from V and 0 bases from J, with 9 bases between. Germline V lookup: CDR1 MGHRA, CDR2 YSYEKL. This CDR3 contains 15 residues. CDR3: CASSQEPTDSYEQYF. The CDR3 bases are TGCGCCAGCAGCCAAGAACCGACAGACTCCTACGAGCAGTACTTC.

This sequence joins TRBV4-1 and TRBJ1-4, with 8 bases identical to TRBD1. The CDR3 is made up of 16 amino acids. V was pared by 4 bases and J by 4 bases, with 8 bases of the junction left unmatched. Per the germline V gene, CDR1 is MGHRA and CDR2 is YSYEKL. CDR3 amino acids: CASSPYSTGDNEKLFF. CDR3 in DNA: TGCGCCAGCAGCCCCTATTCGACAGGGGATAATGAAAAACTGTTTTTT.

The rearrangement uses TRBV18 and TRBJ2-1; tentative D call: TRBD2 (6 bases). Germline values: CDR1 KGHSH, CDR2 LQKENI. Trimming removed 0 bases at V and 3 bases at J, with 12 bases between. This CDR3 is built from 16 residues. Written as DNA, the CDR3 is TGTGCCAGCTCACCACCTATAGCGGTCCTCTACAATGAGCAGTTCTTC. Amino acids: CASSPPIAVLYNEQFF.

CDR3 in DNA: TGTGCCAGCAGTGCCTCCAGGGGCTCCTACGAGCAGTACTTC. Encoded protein: CASSASRGSYEQYF. The rearrangement joins TRBV6-5 to TRBJ2-7; D is possibly TRBD1 (6 bases). This CDR3 is 14 amino acids long. CDR1 and CDR2 from the germline V gene are MNHEY and SVGAGI. V was pared by 5 bases and J by 0 bases, with 11 bases between.

This clone came up a few times. The chain carries TRBV11-2 and TRBJ2-7; 7 bases are shared with TRBD1. Germline V gene lookup returns CDR1 SGHAT and CDR2 FQNNGV. Trimming cost V 5 bases and J 1 base; bases outside gene matches: 17. The CDR3 runs 18 residues. The CDR3 bases are TGTGCCAGCAGCCCGATAGACAGGGCCCTGGGAAGATCCTACGAGCAGTACTTC. This codes for CASSPIDRALGRSYEQYF.

The chain carries TRBV15 and TRBJ2-1, with TRBD2 identical over 7 bases. The CDR3 consists of 16 residues. J gave up 4 bases and V 4 bases, and 10 bases lay outside the gene matches. Germline V CDR1 and CDR2: LNHNV, YYDKDF (reference sequence). The CDR3 nucleotides are TGTGCCACCAGCAAACGCCGGGACTACTCGTACAATGAGCAGTTCTTC. It is translated as CATSKRRDYSYNEQFF.

V gene TRBV11-2 combines with J gene TRBJ2-5; possible D gene TRBD1, 6 bases. Germline V gives CDR1 SGHAT, CDR2 FQNNGV. The V end was cut by 1 base, the J end by 1 base, with 10 bases between. This CDR3 is built from 15 residues. Here the CDR3 reads CASSLGGRFQETQYF. For the CDR3, the DNA is TGTGCCAGCAGCTTAGGGGGGCGATTCCAAGAGACCCAGTACTTC.

This rearrangement joins TRBV27 to TRBJ2-1, with TRBD2 matching over 10 bases. Germline V lookup: CDR1 MNHEY, CDR2 SMNVEV (reference sequence). The CDR3 length is 18 residues. With V trimmed by 4 bases and J by 7 bases, 16 bases remained unmatched. The CDR3 bases are TGTGCCAGCAGTTGGCGTCGGACTAGCGGTTTTTGGCTTAATGAGCAGTTCTTC. This encodes CASSWRRTSGFWLNEQFF.

This chain links TRBV5-1 with TRBJ2-1; 15 bases fit TRBD2. V trimming: 5 bases; J trimming: 6 bases; junction bases outside the gene matches: 18. The germline CDR1 and CDR2 sequences are SGHRS and YFSETQ. The CDR3 is 20 residues long. The CDR3 sequence: CASRDPLGLAGGPTSNEQFF. In DNA, the CDR3 is TGCGCCAGCAGAGACCCCCTGGGACTAGCGGGAGGACCGACCTCCAATGAGCAGTTCTTC.